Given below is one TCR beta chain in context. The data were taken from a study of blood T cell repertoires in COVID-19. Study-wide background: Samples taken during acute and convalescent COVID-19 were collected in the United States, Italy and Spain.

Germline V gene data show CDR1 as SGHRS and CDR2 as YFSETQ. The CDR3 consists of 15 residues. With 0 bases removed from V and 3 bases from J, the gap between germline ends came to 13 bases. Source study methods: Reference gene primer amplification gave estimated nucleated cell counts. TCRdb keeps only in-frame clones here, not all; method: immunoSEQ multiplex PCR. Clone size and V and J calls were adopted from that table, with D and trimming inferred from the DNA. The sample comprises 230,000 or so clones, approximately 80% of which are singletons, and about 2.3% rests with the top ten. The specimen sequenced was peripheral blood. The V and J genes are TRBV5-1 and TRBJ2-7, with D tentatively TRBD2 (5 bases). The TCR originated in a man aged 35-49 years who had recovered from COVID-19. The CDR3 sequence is CASSLDPSFSYEQYF. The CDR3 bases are TGCGCCAGCAGCTTGGATCCTAGCTTTAGCTACGAGCAGTACTTC.